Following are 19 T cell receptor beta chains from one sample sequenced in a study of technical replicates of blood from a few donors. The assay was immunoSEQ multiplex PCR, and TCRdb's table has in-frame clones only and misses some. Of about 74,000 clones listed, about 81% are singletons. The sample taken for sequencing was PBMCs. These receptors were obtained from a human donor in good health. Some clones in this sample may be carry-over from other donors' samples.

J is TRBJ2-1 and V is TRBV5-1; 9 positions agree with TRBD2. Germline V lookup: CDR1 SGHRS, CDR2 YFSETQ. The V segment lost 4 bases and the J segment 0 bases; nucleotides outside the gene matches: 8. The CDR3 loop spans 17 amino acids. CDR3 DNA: TGCGCCAGCAGCGGTAGGACTAGCGCGAGCTCCTACAATGAGCAGTTCTTC. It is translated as CASSGRTSASSYNEQFF.

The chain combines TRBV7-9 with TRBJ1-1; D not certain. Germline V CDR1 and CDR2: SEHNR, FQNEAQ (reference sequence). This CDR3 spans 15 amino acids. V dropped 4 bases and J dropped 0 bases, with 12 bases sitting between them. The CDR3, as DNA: TGTGCCAGCAGCTCAAAGGGCGGGATGAACACTGAAGCTTTCTTT. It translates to CASSSKGGMNTEAFF.

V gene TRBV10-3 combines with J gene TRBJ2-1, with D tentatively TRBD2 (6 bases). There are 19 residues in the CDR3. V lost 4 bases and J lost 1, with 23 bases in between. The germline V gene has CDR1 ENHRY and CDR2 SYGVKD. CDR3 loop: CAISGSPGLARESYNEQFF. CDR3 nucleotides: TGTGCCATCAGTGGATCTCCGGGACTGGCGAGAGAATCCTACAATGAGCAGTTCTTC.

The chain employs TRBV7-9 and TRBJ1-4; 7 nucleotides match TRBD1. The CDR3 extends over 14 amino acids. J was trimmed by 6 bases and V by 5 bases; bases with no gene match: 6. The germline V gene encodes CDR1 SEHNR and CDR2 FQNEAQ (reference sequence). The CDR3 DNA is TGTGCCAGCAGCCTTGACAGGGACCATGAAAAACTGTTTTTT. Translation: CASSLDRDHEKLFF.

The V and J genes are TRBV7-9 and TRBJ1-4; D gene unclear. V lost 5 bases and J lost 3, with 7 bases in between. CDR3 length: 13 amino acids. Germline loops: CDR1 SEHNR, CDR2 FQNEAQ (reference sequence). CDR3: CASSRGANEKLFF. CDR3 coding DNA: TGTGCCAGCAGCCGCGGAGCTAATGAAAAACTGTTTTTT.

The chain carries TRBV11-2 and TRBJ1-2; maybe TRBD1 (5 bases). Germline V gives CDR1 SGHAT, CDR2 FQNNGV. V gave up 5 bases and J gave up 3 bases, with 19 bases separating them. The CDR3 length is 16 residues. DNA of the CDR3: TGTGCCAGCAGCCCAGTTAGGGGCAGGGCCCACTATGGCTACACCTTC. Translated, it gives CASSPVRGRAHYGYTF. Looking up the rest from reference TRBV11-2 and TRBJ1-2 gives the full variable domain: EAGVAQSPRYKIIEKRQSVAFWCNPISGHATLYWYQQILGQGPKLLIQFQNNGVVDDSQLPKDRFSAERLKGVDSTLKIQPAKLEDSAVYLCASSPVRGRAHYGYTFGSGTRLTVV.

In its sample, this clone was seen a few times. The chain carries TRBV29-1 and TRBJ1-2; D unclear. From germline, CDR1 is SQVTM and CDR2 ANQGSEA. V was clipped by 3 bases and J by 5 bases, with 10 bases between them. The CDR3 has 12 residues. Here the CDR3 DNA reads TGCAGCGTTGACCTGGGCCTTTATGGCTACACCTTC. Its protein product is CSVDLGLYGYTF.

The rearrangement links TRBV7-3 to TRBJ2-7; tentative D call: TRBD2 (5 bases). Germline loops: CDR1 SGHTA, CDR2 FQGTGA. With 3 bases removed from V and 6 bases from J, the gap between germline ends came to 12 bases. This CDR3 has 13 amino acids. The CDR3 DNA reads TGTGCCAGCAGCTTGCAAGCTAGCAGCGAGCAGTACTTC. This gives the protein CASSLQASSEQYF.

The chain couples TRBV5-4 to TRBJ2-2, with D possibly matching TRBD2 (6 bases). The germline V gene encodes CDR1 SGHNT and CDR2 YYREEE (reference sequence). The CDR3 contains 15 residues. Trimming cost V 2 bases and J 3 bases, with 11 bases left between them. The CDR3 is CASSFGGGDTGELFF. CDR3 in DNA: TGTGCCAGCAGCTTCGGCGGAGGGGACACCGGGGAGCTGTTTTTT.

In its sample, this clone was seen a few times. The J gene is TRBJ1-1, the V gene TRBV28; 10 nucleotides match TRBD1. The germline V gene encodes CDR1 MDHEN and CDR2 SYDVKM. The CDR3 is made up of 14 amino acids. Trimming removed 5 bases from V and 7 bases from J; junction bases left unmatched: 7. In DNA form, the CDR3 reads TGTGCCAGCAGTCCCCCGGGACAGGGGAATGAAGCTTTCTTT. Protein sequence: CASSPPGQGNEAFF.

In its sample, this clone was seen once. The CDR3 sequence is CASSLALAGGQETQYF. The CDR3 nucleotides read TGTGCCAGCAGCTTAGCTTTAGCGGGGGGGCAAGAGACCCAGTACTTC. The chain recombines TRBV7-2 with TRBJ2-5; 11 positions agree with TRBD2. The CDR3 extends over 16 amino acids. Germline CDR1 is SGHTA and CDR2 is FQGNSA. V shed 0 bases and J 2 bases; nucleotides not matched to a gene: 2.

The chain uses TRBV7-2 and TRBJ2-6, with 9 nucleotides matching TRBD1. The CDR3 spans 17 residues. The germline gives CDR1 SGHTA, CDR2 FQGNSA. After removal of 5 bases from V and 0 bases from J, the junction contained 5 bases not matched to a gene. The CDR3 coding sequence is TGTGCCAGCAGCCGGGACAGGGCCATCTCTGGGGCCAACGTCCTGACTTTC. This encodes CASSRDRAISGANVLTF.

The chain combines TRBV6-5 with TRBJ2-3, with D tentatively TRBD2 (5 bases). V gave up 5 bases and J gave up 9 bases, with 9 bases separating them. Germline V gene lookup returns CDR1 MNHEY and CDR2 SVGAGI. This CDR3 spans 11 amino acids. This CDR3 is CASSEGSTQYF. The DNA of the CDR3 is TGTGCCAGCAGTGAGGGAAGCACGCAGTATTTT.

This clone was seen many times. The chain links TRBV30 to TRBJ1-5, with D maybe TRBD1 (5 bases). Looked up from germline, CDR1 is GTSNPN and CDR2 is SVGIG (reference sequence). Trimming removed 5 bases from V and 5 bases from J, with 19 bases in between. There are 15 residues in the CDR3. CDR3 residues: CAWGRGGVSDQPQHF. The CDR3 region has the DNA TGTGCCTGGGGGCGAGGAGGGGTTTCCGATCAGCCCCAGCATTTT.

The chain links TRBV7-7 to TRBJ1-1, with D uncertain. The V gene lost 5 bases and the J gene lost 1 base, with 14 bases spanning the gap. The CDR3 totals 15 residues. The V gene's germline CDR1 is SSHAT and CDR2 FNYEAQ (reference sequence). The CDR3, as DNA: TGTGCCAGCAGCCCACTCGAACAGAAGAACACTGAAGCTTTCTTT. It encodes CASSPLEQKNTEAFF.

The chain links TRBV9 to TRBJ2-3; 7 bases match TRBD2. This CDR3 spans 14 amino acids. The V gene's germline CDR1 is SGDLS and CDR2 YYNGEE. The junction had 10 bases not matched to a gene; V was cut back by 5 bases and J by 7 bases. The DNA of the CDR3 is TGTGCCAGCAGTGCTGCAGCGGGGATCCATACGCAGTATTTT. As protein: CASSAAAGIHTQYF. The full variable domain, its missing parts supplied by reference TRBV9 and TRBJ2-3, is DSGVTQTPKHLITATGQRVTLRCSPRSGDLSVYWYQQSLDQGLQFLIQYYNGEERAKGNILERFSAQQFPDLHSELNLSSLELGDSALYFCASSAAAGIHTQYFGPGTRLTVL.

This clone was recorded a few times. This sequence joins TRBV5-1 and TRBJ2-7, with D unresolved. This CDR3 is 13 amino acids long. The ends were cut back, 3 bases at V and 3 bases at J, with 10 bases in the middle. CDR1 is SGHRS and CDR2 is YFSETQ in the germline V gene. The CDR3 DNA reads TGCGCCAGCAGCTCCACATCTGGCTACGAGCAGTACTTC. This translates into CASSSTSGYEQYF.

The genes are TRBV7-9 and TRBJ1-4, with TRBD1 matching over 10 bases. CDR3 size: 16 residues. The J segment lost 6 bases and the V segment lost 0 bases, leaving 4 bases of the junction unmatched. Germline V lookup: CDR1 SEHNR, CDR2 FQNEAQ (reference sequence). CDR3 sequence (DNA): TGTGCCAGCAGCTTAGCTCCGGGACAGGGGCATGAAAAACTGTTTTTT. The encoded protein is CASSLAPGQGHEKLFF. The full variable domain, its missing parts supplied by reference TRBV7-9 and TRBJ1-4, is DTGVSQNPRHKITKRGQNVTFRCDPISEHNRLYWYRQTLGQGPEFLTYFQNEAQLEKSRLLSDRFSAERPKGSFSTLEIQRTEQGDSAMYLCASSLAPGQGHEKLFFGSGTQLSVL.

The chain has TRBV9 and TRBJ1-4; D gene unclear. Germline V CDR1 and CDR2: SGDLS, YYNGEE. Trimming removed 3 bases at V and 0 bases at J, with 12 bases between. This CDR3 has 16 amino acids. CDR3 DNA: TGTGCCAGCAGCGCACTCTCGGGGTCAACTAATGAAAAACTGTTTTTT. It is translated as CASSALSGSTNEKLFF.